This T cell receptor beta chain was found in a study of blood T cell repertoires in COVID-19. About the study: The samples span acute and convalescent COVID-19 from the United States, Italy and Spain. Sample material is recorded as cDNA or gDNA derived from T cells, B-cell-depleted T cells, or PBMCs.

Method: immunoSEQ multiplex PCR; TCRdb's copy keeps in-frame clones and lacks some. The sample lists tens of thousands of clones; approximately 90% were seen once. This CDR3 spans 12 amino acids. The V and J ends lost 5 bases and 6 bases respectively, with 8 bases between them. The V gene's germline CDR1 is WNHNN and CDR2 SYGVQD (reference sequence). The sequence was collected from a man aged 45 to 65 with active COVID-19. The sample comprised peripheral blood. This chain links TRBV10-1 with TRBJ2-1, with a weak D call TRBD2 (6 bases). CDR3 sequence reads: CASSPAGNEQFF. CDR3 in DNA: TGCGCCAGCAGTCCAGCGGGCAATGAGCAGTTCTTC.